This T cell receptor beta chain stems from a study of patients and donors after allogeneic stem cell transplantation. Using its own MiXCR run on the RT-PCR reads, TCRdb lists one record per CDR3 protein. This repertoire shows 150,000 to 200,000 distinct CDR3 sequences, about 40% found once; its top ten account for about 30%. In this sample, this clonotype turned up once. This sequence was found in a human donor who was either an allogeneic HSCT recipient or a stem cell or donor lymphocyte infusion donor (not recorded which). It is not recorded whose cells these are; they may come from a transplant donor. Sequenced input: blood, either unsorted or a sorted T cell fraction (not recorded which).

CDR3 residues: CASSQETSVLNEQFF. The CDR3 DNA follows: TGCGCCAGCAGCCAAGAGACTAGCGTACTCAATGAGCAGTTCTTC. The gene calls are TRBV4-3 and TRBJ2-1; 8 positions match TRBD2. V dropped 0 bases and J dropped 6; count of bases not matched to a gene: 4. Per the germline V gene, CDR1 is LGHNA and CDR2 is YSLEER. There are 15 residues in the CDR3.